Included here is one T cell receptor beta chain sequence, with context. Its antigen is currently unknown. These data belong to a study of shared clonotypes between healthy human individuals. About the research overall: For every donor, three CD4 naive, three CD4 memory, two CD8 naive and one CD8 memory plates were used. Study findings and constraints: Clonotype sharing among the donors was expected to vary with sequencing depth.

Libraries were prepared by immunoSEQ multiplex PCR; TCRdb keeps only in-frame clonotypes and omits some of them. This sample has about 1 million clones; 65% to 80% occur once, and the top ten carry approximately 1.5%. The sample was memory CD4+ T cells sorted from blood. Subset reported: CD45RA-negative fraction. The sequence came from a man younger than 30 in good health.

CDR3 protein: CASSRDIISGANVLTF. CDR3 nucleotides: TGTGCCAGCAGCCGGGACATCATCTCTGGGGCCAACGTCCTGACTTTC. The chain uses TRBV25-1 and TRBJ2-6; D might be TRBD1 (6 bases). The CDR3 is 16 amino acids. Deletions cut 6 bases from V and 0 bases from J, with 12 bases between. Per the germline V gene, CDR1 is MGHDK and CDR2 is SYGVNS.